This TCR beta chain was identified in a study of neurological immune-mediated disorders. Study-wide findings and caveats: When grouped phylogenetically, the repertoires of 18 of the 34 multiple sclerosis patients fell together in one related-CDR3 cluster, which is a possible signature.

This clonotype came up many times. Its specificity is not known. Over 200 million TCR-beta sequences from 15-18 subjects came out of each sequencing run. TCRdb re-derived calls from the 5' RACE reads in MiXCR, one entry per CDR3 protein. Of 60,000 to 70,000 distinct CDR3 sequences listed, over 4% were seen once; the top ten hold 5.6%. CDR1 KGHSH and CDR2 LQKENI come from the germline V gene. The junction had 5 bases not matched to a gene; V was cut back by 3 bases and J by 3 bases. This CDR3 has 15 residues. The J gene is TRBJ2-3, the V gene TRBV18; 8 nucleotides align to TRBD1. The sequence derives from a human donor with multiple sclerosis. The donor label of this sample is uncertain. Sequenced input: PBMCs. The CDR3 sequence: CASSPWTGPTDTQYF. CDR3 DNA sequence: TGTGCCAGCTCACCGTGGACAGGGCCGACAGATACGCAGTATTTT. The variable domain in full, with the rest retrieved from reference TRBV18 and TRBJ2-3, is NAGVMQNPRHLVRRRGQEARLRCSPMKGHSHVYWYRQLPEEGLKFMVYLQKENIIDESGMPKERFSAEFPKEGPSILRIQQVVRGDSAAYFCASSPWTGPTDTQYFGPGTRLTVL.